This T cell receptor (beta chain) emerged from a study of T-cell reconstitution after alpha-beta-depleted transplantation in children. The study's findings and limits: At day 60, the high TCRbeta diversity found in some patients originated from recipient T cells and thymic progenitors that had survived. Most T-cell counts and diversity one year after the transplant came from T cells that were newly produced. The study reportedly traced alpha-beta T cells about two months after transplant to several hundred expanded graft clones.

CDR3 length: 15 residues. The germline V gene encodes CDR1 SNHLY and CDR2 FYNNEI. The V segment lost 2 bases and the J segment 4 bases; nucleotides outside the gene matches: 4. The authors prepared the TCRbeta library with unique molecular identifiers. TCRdb used MiXCR to reprocess the PCR reads, holding one entry per CDR3 protein. Of over 80,000 distinct CDR3 sequences in the sample, around a quarter were seen once. Of note for this clonotype: Its specificity is unknown.

This specimen consisted of PBMCs, obtained before TCRalphabeta/CD19-depleted stem cell transplant. The V and J genes are TRBV2 and TRBJ2-1, with 8 nucleotides matching TRBD2. This clonotype originated in a boy aged 2-9 years with acute lymphoblastic leukemia, due to receive a stem cell transplant. The CDR3 nucleotides read TGTGCCAGCAGTGAATTGGCTAGCGGGTACAATGAGCAGTTCTTC. It encodes CASSELASGYNEQFF.